This T cell receptor (beta chain) was identified in a study of blood T cell repertoires in COVID-19 (dated by TCRdb to the early 2020s). Regarding the complete study: The collaborator samples originated in the United States, Italy and Spain and spanned the acute and convalescent phases of COVID-19. The samples were drawn from two sources: the first 160 participants of the ongoing ImmuneRACE study, and some 1,300 subjects contributed by 6 global collaborators. Where HLA class I and class II types were available, the types were taken from metadata supplied by the sample provider, not from assay-based typing. The material from the prospective study consisted of cDNA or gDNA derived from T cells, B-cell-depleted T cells, or PBMCs. Subjects who had been exposed to COVID-19, were actively infected with it, or had recovered from it provided the deeply sampled blood TCRbeta repertoires that made up the dataset. The repertoires were made available in a free public database intended to serve as a resource for research on the immune response to SARS-CoV-2. The sample metadata nearly always contained a de-identified subject ID, COVID-19 status, age in years and sex. The research as a whole found: The quantity of clinical and demographic metadata differed by source and by participant and was supplied without curation.

This clone was observed a single time. Which antigen it targets is not known. Per-nucleotide qualities are absent, and no much larger clonotype sits a single base away. TCRbeta CDR3 regions were amplified from genomic DNA using the immunoSEQ Assay, a bias-controlled multiplex PCR. Regarding the original processing steps: Nucleated cell counts per sample were estimated from amplification of reference gene primers within the assay. Sequence reads were collapsed and filtered to measure the absolute abundance of every unique TCRbeta CDR3 rearrangement. For each sample, productive Simpson clonality was calculated as the square root of Simpson's diversity index across productive rearrangements. TCRdb stores this immuneACCESS table with in-frame sequences only. Part of the clones is absent; in the studies checked, under half of the shortfall reflects unresolved V genes, and no reason is known for the rest. The DNA was the basis for D and trimming; V, J and clone size are from that table. In this sample the table shows 250,000 to 350,000 clones, approximately 89% of which occur a single time. About an eighth of the sample goes to the ten largest clones.

Each collaborating institution followed its own protocols to collect whole blood in K2EDTA tubes. For TCRbeta analysis, collaborator samples were shipped as frozen whole blood, as isolated PBMCs, or as DNA extracted from either sample type. The trim is 5 bases for V and 4 bases for J, with a gap of 20 bases between the germline ends. The CDR3 sequence holds 17 residues, the cysteine and phenylalanine included. Only the CDR3 region is kept as DNA, spanning 51 bases read in frame from base 1. From the germline V gene, CDR1 is SGHNT and CDR2 is YENEEA. Sequencing was carried out using peripheral blood. The sequence is built from TRBV11-3 and TRBJ2-2, with a weak D call of TRBD1 (6 bases match). The clonotype originates from a woman aged 55-70 years with acute or convalescent COVID-19. The CDR3 protein sequence reads: CASSNHSDRRGTGELFF. The DNA sequence is given as TGTGCCAGCAGCAACCACTCGGACAGAAGAGGCACCGGGGAGCTGTTTTTT.